The TCR beta chain under discussion was sequenced for a study of cytomegalovirus exposure and HLA in healthy donors. Turning to the study itself: Samples from HLA-typed donors yielded 65 million to 90 million unique TCRs in an early data release. Whole-study findings and limits: Of the V segments, some could not be distinguished, including TRBV6-2 and TRBV6-3, and were excluded. V- and J-gene trimming in TCR beta was tied to a missense DCLRE1C variant by an analysis performed later. The study flagged around 160 TCR beta chains as cytomegalovirus-associated.

Primers: 60 Vbeta forward and 13 Jbeta reverse. Profiling relied on immunoSEQ multiplex PCR, and the TCRdb table lists in-frame clones only, not all of them. The table records about 180,000 clones, around 82% of them present only once. Germline-derived CDR1 and CDR2 are SGHTA and FQGNSA. The V end lost 4 bases, the J end lost 7 bases, and 14 bases lay between the germline ends. This CDR3 is built from 14 residues. Concerning this clone: The target antigen is unknown.

This TCR derives from a woman in her twenties or thirties in good health and CMV-seropositive. The sequencing input was PBMCs. This sequence joins TRBV7-2 and TRBJ1-5; D ambiguous. The CDR3 bases are TGTGCCAGCAGCTCCCCGGACGGGAGCCAGCCCCAGCATTTT. This translates into CASSSPDGSQPQHF.